This TCR beta chain stems from a study of blood T cell repertoires in COVID-19. Study information: COVID-19 samples, acute and convalescent, were from the United States, Italy and Spain.

In regard to this clone: This sample includes further DNA sequences coding for the same CDR3.

The CDR3 covers 16 residues. V was trimmed by 1 base and J by 0 bases, leaving 12 bases between them. The germline gives CDR1 KGHSH, CDR2 LQKENI. Here immunoSEQ multiplex PCR was the method, and the copy in TCRdb shows in-frame clones only, minus some. Here the sample spans about 150,000 clones, 82% being singletons. Specimen: peripheral blood. The receptor comes from a human donor with acute or convalescent COVID-19. The donor label of this sample is uncertain. The chain uses TRBV18 and TRBJ1-2; maybe TRBD1 (6 bases). CDR3 sequence reads: CASSPRVDRTNYGYTF. The CDR3 nucleotides read TGTGCCAGCTCACCACGAGTAGACAGGACTAACTATGGCTACACCTTC.